The clone carrying this T cell receptor (beta chain) was picked up many times. Its antigen is currently unknown. A much larger clone lies one base from this, so it may be a read error. This sample was included in a study of CD8+CD57+ T cells in acquired aplastic anemia. On the study more broadly: Mean yield of DNA from sorted CD4+ and CD8+ cells was 2.5 to 4 ug. Study-level results: Fewer than 35 shared CD8+ CDR3s appeared highly expressed within patients' immunodominant clones.

Profiling that covered TCR beta VDJ and CDR3 relied on genomic DNA as its template. In TCRdb, the reads were re-called with MiXCR into one record per CDR3 protein. Counted here are about 58,000 distinct CDR3 sequences, around 50% occurring once; the ten biggest clones make up 16%. Germline CDR1 is SNHLY and CDR2 is FYNNEI. The CDR3 is 15 amino acids. Patients who underwent sequencing had shown CD8+CD57+ cell expansion by flow cytometry. Among the patients, all had severe acquired aplastic anemia. Sequenced: sorted CD4+, CD8+, or CD8+CD57+ T cells (not recorded which) from PBMCs. V usage is TRBV2 and J usage is TRBJ2-1; 10 bases fit TRBD1. The TCR originated in a human donor with aplastic anemia. CDR3 in amino acids: CASRTGGESYNEQLF. In DNA, the CDR3 is TGTGCCAGCAGGACAGGGGGCGAATCCTACAATGAGCAGCTCTTC.